Listed here is a single T cell receptor beta chain. Antigen specificity is unknown. The source of the sample is a study of T cell responses to AZD1222 COVID-19 vaccine. Study-wide points: Researchers report vaccine-associated CD4 TCRs spanning spike, with dominance at 160-218 and 743-854.

The CDR3 sequence is 13 residues long. V was clipped by 6 bases and J by 4 bases, with 10 bases between them. Germline V gene data show CDR1 as MDHEN and CDR2 as SYDVKM. Some clones are missing from TCRdb's copy, which holds only in-frame ones; the method was immunoSEQ multiplex PCR. The table shows about 86,000 clones, with approximately 85% occurring only once. The origin of this receptor is an adult in good health. This sequence joins TRBV28 and TRBJ1-5; TRBD1 might be the D (6 bases). The sequencing used peripheral blood, collected on day 0 of AZD1222 vaccination. The CDR3 sequence is CASSRDRNQPQHF. Written as DNA, the CDR3 is TGTGCCAGCAGCCGAGACAGGAATCAGCCCCAGCATTTT.